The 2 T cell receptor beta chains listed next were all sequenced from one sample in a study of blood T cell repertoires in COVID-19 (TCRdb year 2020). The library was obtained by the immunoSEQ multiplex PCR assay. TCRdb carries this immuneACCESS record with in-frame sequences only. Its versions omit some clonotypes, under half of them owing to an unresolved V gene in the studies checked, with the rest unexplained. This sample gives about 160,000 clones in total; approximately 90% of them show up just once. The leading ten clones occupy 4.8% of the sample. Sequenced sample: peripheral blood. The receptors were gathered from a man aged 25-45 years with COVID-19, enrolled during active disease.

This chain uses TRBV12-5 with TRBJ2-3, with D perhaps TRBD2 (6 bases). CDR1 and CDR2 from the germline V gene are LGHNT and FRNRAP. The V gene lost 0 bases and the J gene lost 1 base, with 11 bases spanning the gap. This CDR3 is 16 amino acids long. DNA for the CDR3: TGTGCTAGTGGTTTGGTCGTGCCGGGAGGCACAGATACGCAGTATTTT. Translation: CASGLVVPGGTDTQYF. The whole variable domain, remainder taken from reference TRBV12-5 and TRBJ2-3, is DARVTQTPRHKVTEMGQEVTMRCQPILGHNTVFWYRQTMMQGLELLAYFRNRAPLDDSGMPKDRFSAEMPDATLATLKIQPSEPRDSAVYFCASGLVVPGGTDTQYFGPGTRLTVL.

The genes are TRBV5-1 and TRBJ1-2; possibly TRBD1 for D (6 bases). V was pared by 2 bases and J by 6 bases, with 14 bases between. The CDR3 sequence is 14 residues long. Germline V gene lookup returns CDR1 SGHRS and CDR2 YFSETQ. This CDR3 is CASSFYGRGNGYTF. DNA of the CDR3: TGCGCCAGCAGCTTTTATGGCAGGGGTAATGGCTACACCTTC.